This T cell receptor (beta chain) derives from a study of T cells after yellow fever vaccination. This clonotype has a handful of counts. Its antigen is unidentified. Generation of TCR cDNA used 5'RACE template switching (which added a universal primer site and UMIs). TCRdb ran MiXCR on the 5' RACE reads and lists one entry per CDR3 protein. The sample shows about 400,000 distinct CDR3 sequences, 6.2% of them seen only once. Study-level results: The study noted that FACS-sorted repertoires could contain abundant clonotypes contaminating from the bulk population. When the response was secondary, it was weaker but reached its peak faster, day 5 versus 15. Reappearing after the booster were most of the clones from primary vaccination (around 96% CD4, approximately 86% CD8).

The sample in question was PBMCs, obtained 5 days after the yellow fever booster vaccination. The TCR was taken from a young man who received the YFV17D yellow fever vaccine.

DNA for the CDR3: TGTGCCAGCAGTTATTTCCCGGATGGGGGTGAGACTGAAGCTTTCTTT. This codes for CASSYFPDGGETEAFF. The gene calls are TRBV6-5 and TRBJ1-1, with TRBD1 as a possible D gene (5 bases). The CDR3 is made up of 16 amino acids. V was clipped by 3 bases and J by 5 bases, with 19 bases between them. The germline gives CDR1 MNHEY, CDR2 SVGAGI.